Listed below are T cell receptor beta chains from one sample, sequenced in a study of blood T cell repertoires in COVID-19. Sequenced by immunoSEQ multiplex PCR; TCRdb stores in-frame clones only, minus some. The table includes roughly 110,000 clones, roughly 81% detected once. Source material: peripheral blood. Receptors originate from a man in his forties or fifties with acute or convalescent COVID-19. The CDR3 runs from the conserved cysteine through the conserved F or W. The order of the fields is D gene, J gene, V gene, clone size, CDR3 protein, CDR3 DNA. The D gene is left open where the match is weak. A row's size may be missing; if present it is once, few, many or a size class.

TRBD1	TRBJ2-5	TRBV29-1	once	CSVPSRGQETQYF	TGCAGCGTTCCATCCAGGGGGCAAGAGACCCAGTACTTC
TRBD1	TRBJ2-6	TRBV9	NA	CASSSHVKGGYGANVLTF	TGTGCCAGCAGCTCACACGTAAAAGGGGGCTATGGGGCCAACGTCCTGACTTTC
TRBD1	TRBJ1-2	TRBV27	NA	CASSSRTGEYGYTF	TGTGCCAGCAGTTCGAGGACAGGGGAGTATGGCTACACCTTC
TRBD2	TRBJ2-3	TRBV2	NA	CASSTGGSMDTQYF	TGTGCCAGCAGTACCGGGGGGAGTATGGATACGCAGTATTTT
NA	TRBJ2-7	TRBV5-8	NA	CASSPIRVYEQYF	TGTGCCAGCAGCCCGATCCGGGTCTACGAGCAGTACTTC
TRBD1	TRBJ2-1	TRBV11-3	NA	CASSLERGPGNEQFF	TGTGCCAGCAGCTTAGAGAGGGGGCCCGGCAATGAGCAGTTCTTC
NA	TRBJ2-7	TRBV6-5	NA	CASEERGKQYF	TGTGCCAGCGAGGAAAGGGGGAAGCAGTACTTC
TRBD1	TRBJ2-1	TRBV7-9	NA	CASSGTGAWGEQFF	TGTGCCAGCAGCGGGACAGGGGCCTGGGGGGAGCAGTTCTTC
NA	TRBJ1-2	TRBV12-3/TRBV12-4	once	CASSFWQANGYTF	TGTGCCAGCAGTTTCTGGCAGGCTAATGGCTACACCTTC
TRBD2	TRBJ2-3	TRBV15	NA	CATSRPTSGGPPTF	TGTGCCACCAGCAGACCTACTAGCGGGGGCCCCCCAACTTTT